The T cell receptor beta chain described here comes from a study of shared clonotypes between healthy human individuals. The data were produced by immunoSEQ multiplex PCR, yet TCRdb's version contains in-frame clones alone and is incomplete. The sample has over a million clones; around 98.5% are singletons. V lost 5 bases, J lost 4 bases, and 8 bases stayed unmatched. Germline CDR1 and CDR2: SQVTM and ANQGSEA. CDR3 length equals 14 residues. The material sequenced was naive CD4+ T cells sorted from blood. Subset given: CD45RA+ positively selected. The V gene is TRBV29-1, the J gene TRBJ2-1; the match to TRBD2 covers 7 bases. The TCR sequence derives from a man aged 25-45 years in good health. CDR3 coding DNA: TGCAGCGTTTTTGGGACTACACTATACAATGAGCAGTTCTTC. Protein sequence: CSVFGTTLYNEQFF.